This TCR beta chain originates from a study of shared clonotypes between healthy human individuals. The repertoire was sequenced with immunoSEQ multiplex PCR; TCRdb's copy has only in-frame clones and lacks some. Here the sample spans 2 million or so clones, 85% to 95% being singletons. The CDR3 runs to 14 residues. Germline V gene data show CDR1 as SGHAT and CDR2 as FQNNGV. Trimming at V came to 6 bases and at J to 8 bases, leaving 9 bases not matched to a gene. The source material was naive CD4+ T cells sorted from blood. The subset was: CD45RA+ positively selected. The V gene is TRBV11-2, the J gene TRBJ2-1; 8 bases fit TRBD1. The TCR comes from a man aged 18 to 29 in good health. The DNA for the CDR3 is TGTGCCAGCAGGCGAGACAGGGGAAAATATGAGCAGTTCTTC. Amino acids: CASRRDRGKYEQFF.